Below, 16 T cell receptor beta chains from the same sample are listed, as sequenced in a study of T-cell reconstitution after alpha-beta-depleted transplantation in children. Unique molecular identifiers were used in preparing the TCRbeta library. One entry per CDR3 protein, called by TCRdb with MiXCR from the PCR reads. Of about 540,000 distinct CDR3 sequences in the sample, about a sixth were seen once. This specimen consisted of PBMCs from the stem cell graft donor, obtained from the stem cell graft. The receptors derive from a human donor who donated a stem cell graft to a child with acute lymphoblastic leukemia.

The chain couples TRBV27 to TRBJ2-3; D remains unclear. V lost 3 bases and J 6 bases, leaving 10 bases between the germline ends. The germline V gene has CDR1 MNHEY and CDR2 SMNVEV (reference sequence). There are 13 residues in the CDR3. The CDR3 region is CASSFQTPDTQYF. Written as DNA, the CDR3 is TGTGCCAGCAGTTTTCAGACGCCCGATACGCAGTATTTT.

This clonotype was detected a few times. This chain connects TRBV9 to TRBJ2-1; 14 bases are a match to TRBD2. Per germline, CDR1 SGDLS and CDR2 YYNGEE. CDR3 size: 21 residues. Trimming took 1 base from V and 6 from J; bases not matched to a gene: 18. CDR3: CASSVTGTGGLAGVVGNEQFF. The CDR3 region has the DNA TGTGCCAGCAGCGTAACCGGGACAGGGGGACTAGCGGGAGTGGTGGGCAATGAGCAGTTCTTC.

The chain joins TRBV7-2 to TRBJ2-1; D tentatively reads TRBD1 or TRBD2 (7 bases each). Between the trimmed V and J ends, which lost 2 bases and 7 bases, there was a span of 18 bases. In germline, CDR1 is SGHTA, CDR2 FQGNSA. The CDR3 loop spans 16 amino acids. CDR3 in DNA: TGTGCCAGCAGCTTACAGGGGGGGAGAGGACCGAATGAGCAGTTCTTC. Protein: CASSLQGGRGPNEQFF.

The chain combines TRBV19 with TRBJ2-1, with TRBD1 matching over 8 bases. Germline V lookup: CDR1 LNHDA, CDR2 SQIVND (reference sequence). This CDR3 contains 15 residues. V was pared by 5 bases and J by 6 bases, with 9 bases of the junction left unmatched. CDR3 sequence (DNA): TGTGCCAGTAGTCGATCCGGGACAGGCCTCAATGAGCAGTTCTTC. It translates to CASSRSGTGLNEQFF.

This clonotype was seen a few times. The chain has TRBV20-1 and TRBJ2-3, with D unclear. The CDR3 spans 14 residues. Deletions cut 0 bases from V and 2 bases from J, with 9 bases between. Germline V gene lookup returns CDR1 DFQATT and CDR2 SNEGSKA (reference sequence). The CDR3 region has the DNA TGCAGTGCTAGAGAAGCCGCCTACACAGATACGCAGTATTTT. It yields the protein CSAREAAYTDTQYF.

The chain combines TRBV5-1 with TRBJ1-1; no clear D gene. The CDR3 runs 16 residues. V lost 2 bases and J lost 5, with 19 bases in between. The germline gives CDR1 SGHRS, CDR2 YFSETQ. The CDR3 spells CASSLGFIGESTEAFF. The DNA of the CDR3 is TGCGCCAGCAGCTTAGGTTTCATCGGAGAGAGTACTGAAGCTTTCTTT. Drawing the rest from reference TRBV5-1 and TRBJ1-1, the complete variable domain is KAGVTQTPRYLIKTRGQQVTLSCSPISGHRSVSWYQQTPGQGLQFLFEYFSETQRNKGNFPGRFSGRQFSNSRSEMNVSTLELGDSALYLCASSLGFIGESTEAFFGQGTRLTVV.

This clonotype came up a few times. The rearrangement joins TRBV15 to TRBJ1-1, with unresolved D. The germline V and J ends were trimmed by 1 base and 1 base, with 4 bases remaining between them. The CDR3 extends over 13 amino acids. Germline assignment: CDR1 LNHNV and CDR2 YYDKDF (reference sequence). CDR3 nucleotides: TGTGCCACCAGCAGAGTGACGAACACTGAAGCTTTCTTT. Translating gives CATSRVTNTEAFF.

There are a few counts of this clonotype. The CDR3, as DNA: TGCGCCAGCAGCTACGGTGGGGGAACTGGCTACACCTTC. Residues: CASSYGGGTGYTF. The chain combines TRBV5-1 with TRBJ1-2, with D tentatively TRBD1 (5 bases). The ends were cut back, 3 bases at V and 7 bases at J, with 13 bases in the middle. Germline V gene data show CDR1 as SGHRS and CDR2 as YFSETQ. This CDR3 contains 13 residues.

There are a few counts of this clonotype. V usage is TRBV7-3 and J usage is TRBJ2-1; 10 bases align to TRBD2. Germline assignment: CDR1 SGHTA and CDR2 FQGTGA. J gave up 6 bases and V 2 bases, and 4 bases lay outside the gene matches. The CDR3 covers 15 residues. CDR3 in DNA: TGTGCCAGCAGCTTAGGGACTAGCGTTATCAATGAGCAGTTCTTC. It yields the protein CASSLGTSVINEQFF.

The chain recombines TRBV6-2 or TRBV6-3 with TRBJ2-3; TRBD2 aligns across 10 bases. J lost 1 base, V lost 0 bases, and 13 bases had no gene match. Per the germline V gene, CDR1 is MNHEY and CDR2 is SVGEGT. The CDR3 is 20 amino acids. The CDR3 sequence is CASSYSSRGAGGPRTDTQYF. CDR3 bases: TGTGCCAGCAGTTACTCCAGCCGCGGAGCGGGAGGGCCCCGCACAGATACGCAGTATTTT.

The chain employs TRBV5-1 and TRBJ1-6; D not certain. In germline, CDR1 is SGHRS, CDR2 YFSETQ. This CDR3 has 16 residues. Deletions cut 4 bases from V and 7 bases from J, with 18 bases between. CDR3 sequence reads: CASSSWRGGPNSPLHF. CDR3 nucleotides: TGCGCCAGCAGCAGTTGGAGAGGAGGGCCGAATTCACCCCTCCACTTT.

The chain couples TRBV7-9 to TRBJ2-3; D remains ambiguous. Per the germline V gene, CDR1 is SEHNR and CDR2 is FQNEAQ (reference sequence). Trimming took 0 bases from V and 6 from J, leaving 7 bases between them. The length of the CDR3 is 13 residues. The CDR3 DNA is TGTGCCAGCAGCTTAGCGTTGGAGGATACGCAGTATTTT. Its translation: CASSLALEDTQYF.

The rearrangement uses TRBV12-3 or TRBV12-4 and TRBJ2-5; TRBD1 agrees at 7 bases. V shed 5 bases and J 4 bases; nucleotides not matched to a gene: 7. The CDR3 is 14 amino acids. The CDR3 protein is CASSVTGTAETQYF. The CDR3 DNA is TGTGCCAGCAGTGTCACCGGGACAGCAGAGACCCAGTACTTC.

The CDR3 DNA is TGTGCCAGTAGTATGTCAGCGGGTGAGCAGTTCTTC. It is translated as CASSMSAGEQFF. This chain uses TRBV19 with TRBJ2-1; weak D call: TRBD2 (6 bases). This CDR3 contains 12 residues. Germline V lookup: CDR1 LNHDA, CDR2 SQIVND (reference sequence). V was clipped by 3 bases and J by 9 bases, with 9 bases between them.

V gene TRBV5-5 combines with J gene TRBJ2-7; D remains unclear. V shed 0 bases and J shed 5 bases, with 9 bases lying between them. The CDR3 is 13 amino acids. Germline CDR1 reads SGHKS; CDR2 reads YYEKEE (reference sequence). The CDR3 nucleotides read TGTGCCAGCAGCTTGGGGGTTTCGAACGAGCAGTACTTC. Its protein is CASSLGVSNEQYF.

This clonotype was counted a few times. The J gene is TRBJ2-7, the V gene TRBV10-3, with D tentatively TRBD1 (6 bases). V was cut by 3 bases and J by 7 bases, with 16 bases left in between. This CDR3 comprises 14 residues. Germline values: CDR1 ENHRY, CDR2 SYGVKD. The DNA for the CDR3 is TGTGCCATCAGTGAATCAGGGGATGCTGGAGAGCAGTACTTC. Its protein product is CAISESGDAGEQYF.